These 30 T cell receptor beta chains were all obtained from the same sample, sequenced in a study of CD4+ T cells in melanoma. Profiling relied on immunoSEQ multiplex PCR, and the TCRdb table lists in-frame clones only, not all of them. The sample shows about 9,800 clones, around 70% of them seen only once. The material sequenced was cells from a culture (not recorded whether cultured in vitro). The source is a human donor with melanoma.

The CDR3 coding sequence is TGTGCCAGCAGTAGCGTTCCGGAGCGCTCCAATCAGCCCCAGCATTTT. Translating it yields CASSSVPERSNQPQHF. The chain employs TRBV2 and TRBJ1-5; D gene unclear. Trimming stripped 5 bases from V and 3 bases from J, with 17 bases between. CDR1 and CDR2 (germline): SNHLY, FYNNEI. CDR3 length: 16 amino acids.

This chain links TRBV27 with TRBJ2-7; 7 bases line up with TRBD1. The CDR3 extends over 18 amino acids. The germline gives CDR1 MNHEY, CDR2 SMNVEV (reference sequence). The V gene end was trimmed by 5 bases and the J gene end by 5 bases; junction bases not matched to a gene: 21. CDR3 DNA sequence: TGTGCCAGCAGTCCGGGCCTCCCGGGACAGCCTGAAACACACGAGCAGTACTTC. Translating it yields CASSPGLPGQPETHEQYF.

The V and J genes are TRBV2 and TRBJ2-7; either TRBD1 or TRBD2 may supply D (5 bases each). CDR3 length: 11 amino acids. V was shortened by 6 bases and J by 7 bases, with 10 bases between the two germline ends. CDR1 and CDR2 (germline): SNHLY, FYNNEI. DNA for the CDR3: TGTGCCAGCAGAGAGGGGATGGAGCAGTACTTC. Its translation is CASREGMEQYF. The full variable domain, with the rest looked up from reference TRBV2 and TRBJ2-7, is EPEVTQTPSHQVTQMGQEVILRCVPISNHLYFYWYRQILGQKVEFLVSFYNNEISEKSEIFDDQFSVERPDGSNFTLKIRSTKLEDSAMYFCASREGMEQYFGPGTRLTVT.

This clone was seen a single time. The rearrangement uses TRBV15 and TRBJ2-1; D is possibly TRBD2 (6 bases). Trimming removed 5 bases from V and 12 bases from J, with 20 bases in between. Germline V gene data show CDR1 as LNHNV and CDR2 as YYDKDF (reference sequence). The CDR3 covers 14 residues. The CDR3 protein is CATSAHTNPGGQFF. Written as DNA, the CDR3 is TGTGCCACCAGCGCCCACACTAACCCCGGGGGGCAGTTCTTC.

V is TRBV10-2 and J is TRBJ1-5; 7 bases line up with TRBD1. The V and J ends lost 5 bases and 3 bases, in that order; junction bases with no gene match: 7. This CDR3 has 15 residues. The germline CDR1 and CDR2 sequences are WSHSY and SAAADI. For the CDR3, the DNA is TGCGCCAGCAGTTCCGGGACAGTACTCAATCAGCCCCAGCATTTT. Protein sequence: CASSSGTVLNQPQHF.

The chain employs TRBV5-4 and TRBJ2-1, with D perhaps being TRBD1 or TRBD2 (5 bases each). Per the germline V gene, CDR1 is SGHNT and CDR2 is YYREEE (reference sequence). The CDR3 totals 14 residues. V was pared by 6 bases and J by 6 bases, with 16 bases between. The DNA for the CDR3 is TGTGCCAGCACAGCCGGGGCCCCGTTCAATGAGCAGTTCTTC. Protein sequence: CASTAGAPFNEQFF.

CDR3 DNA sequence: TGTGCCAGCAGCCCACCGGGACTAGCGGTCCCCTCCTACGAGCAGTACTTC. Its translation is CASSPPGLAVPSYEQYF. This chain joins TRBV13 and TRBJ2-7, with 11 bases matching TRBD2. Germline CDR1 is PRHDT and CDR2 is FYEKMQ (reference sequence). Trimming at V came to 5 bases and at J to 0 bases, leaving 9 bases not matched to a gene. The CDR3 consists of 17 residues. Full variable domain (outside the CDR3, taken from reference TRBV13 and TRBJ2-7): AAGVIQSPRHLIKEKRETATLKCYPIPRHDTVYWYQQGPGQDPQFLISFYEKMQSDKGSIPDRFSAQQFSDYHSELNMSSLELGDSALYFCASSPPGLAVPSYEQYFGPGTRLTVT.

The chain is built from TRBV19 and TRBJ2-5, with TRBD2 identical over 12 bases. Looked up from germline, CDR1 is LNHDA and CDR2 is SQIVND (reference sequence). The CDR3 totals 15 residues. V lost 7 bases to trimming and J lost 3 bases; unmatched junction nucleotides: 6. CDR3 loop: CASKGLAGGEETQYF. The CDR3 region has the DNA TGTGCCAGTAAAGGGCTAGCGGGGGGGGAAGAGACCCAGTACTTC.

The gene calls are TRBV11-2 and TRBJ2-7, with TRBD2 matching 7 bases. The CDR3 spans 13 residues. Trimming took 0 bases from V and 6 from J; bases not matched to a gene: 2. Germline CDR1 and CDR2: SGHAT and FQNNGV. Here the CDR3 reads CASSLDWGGEQYF. CDR3 coding DNA: TGTGCCAGCAGCTTAGATTGGGGGGGCGAGCAGTACTTC.

The chain uses TRBV5-1 and TRBJ1-2; TRBD1 is a possible D gene (5 bases). Germline values: CDR1 SGHRS, CDR2 YFSETQ. Trimming removed 1 base from V and 4 bases from J, with 17 bases in between. CDR3 length equals 16 residues. The CDR3 DNA reads as TGCGCCAGCAGCTTGCCTAAAGGGGCTCATCCCTATGGCTACACCTTC. Its translation is CASSLPKGAHPYGYTF.

This clone has a handful of counts. This chain's CDR3 is CASSLVGDRADEQYF. In DNA form, the CDR3 reads TGTGCCAGCAGCTTAGTTGGGGACAGGGCAGACGAGCAGTACTTC. The V and J genes are TRBV7-2 and TRBJ2-7, with 9 bases matching TRBD1. The CDR3 is 15 residues long. CDR1 SGHTA and CDR2 FQGNSA come from the germline V gene. The ends lost 1 base at V and 5 bases at J; junction bases unmatched: 6.

This clone appeared a single time. The chain couples TRBV30 to TRBJ2-1; the match to TRBD2 covers 12 bases. Germline CDR1 and CDR2: GTSNPN and SVGIG (reference sequence). The V and J ends lost 1 base and 8 bases, in that order; junction bases with no gene match: 15. This CDR3 is 18 amino acids long. The CDR3 is CAWSAPVLAGGLFDEQFF. CDR3 DNA sequence: TGTGCCTGGAGTGCCCCTGTACTAGCGGGGGGCCTCTTCGATGAGCAGTTCTTC.

This sequence joins TRBV6-1 and TRBJ1-3, with D unclear. V lost 2 bases and J 4 bases, leaving 3 bases between the germline ends. Germline V lookup: CDR1 MNHNS, CDR2 SASEGT. The CDR3 runs 12 residues. CDR3 sequence reads: CASSESGNTIYF. CDR3 DNA: TGTGCCAGCAGTGAATCCGGAAACACCATATATTTT.

V is TRBV4-1 and J is TRBJ1-4; no clear D. Trimming took 6 bases from V and 8 from J, leaving 16 bases between them. The CDR3 totals 14 residues. In germline, CDR1 is MGHRA, CDR2 YSYEKL. The CDR3 spells CASSRIGFSEKLFF. The CDR3 DNA reads TGCGCCAGCAGTCGGATCGGCTTCTCCGAAAAACTGTTTTTT.

There are a few counts of this clone. CDR3 in DNA: TGTGCCAGCTCACCAGTCTACACCGGGGAGCTGTTTTTT. Amino acid sequence: CASSPVYTGELFF. The V and J genes are TRBV18 and TRBJ2-2; the D is unclear. V lost 2 bases to trimming and J lost 3 bases, with 4 bases between them. There are 13 residues in the CDR3. The germline gives CDR1 KGHSH, CDR2 LQKENI.

This sequence joins TRBV6-1 and TRBJ2-7; a weak D match, TRBD1 (6 bases). Trimming removed 9 bases at V and 2 bases at J, with 11 bases between. The CDR3 is 12 residues long. Germline values: CDR1 MNHNS, CDR2 SASEGT. CDR3 residues: CASTDRTYEQYF. The CDR3 coding sequence is TGTGCCAGTACGGACAGAACCTACGAGCAGTACTTC.

This clone has more than one count but fewer than ten. This chain connects TRBV28 to TRBJ2-7, with D possibly being TRBD1 (5 bases). Germline V gene sequence: CDR1 MDHEN, CDR2 SYDVKM. CDR3 length equals 11 residues. V lost 7 bases, J lost 5 bases, and 9 bases lay in between. CDR3 in amino acids: CASTGYHEQYF. In nucleotides, the CDR3 is TGTGCCAGCACAGGGTACCACGAGCAGTACTTC.

This clone was observed a handful of times. This chain joins TRBV5-6 and TRBJ2-7; perhaps TRBD2 as D (5 bases). CDR3 length: 15 residues. CDR1 SGHDT and CDR2 YYEEEE come from the germline V gene. Deletions cut 4 bases from V and 0 bases from J, with 14 bases between. CDR3 coding DNA: TGTGCCAGCAGCCGCCGGGGATACAGCTCCTACGAGCAGTACTTC. Translation gives CASSRRGYSSYEQYF.

The chain links TRBV19 to TRBJ1-1; unclear D gene. Germline V gene sequence: CDR1 LNHDA, CDR2 SQIVND (reference sequence). V shed 3 bases and J shed 0 bases, with 14 bases lying between them. CDR3 size: 16 residues. The CDR3 sequence: CASSIKSPRVNTEAFF. The CDR3 DNA is TGTGCCAGTAGTATCAAGTCGCCCCGGGTGAACACTGAAGCTTTCTTT.

The V call is TRBV10-1, the J call TRBJ2-7; D might be TRBD1 (5 bases). The V end was cut by 5 bases, the J end by 2 bases, with 13 bases between. This CDR3 has 14 amino acids. Germline CDR1 WNHNN, CDR2 SYGVQD (reference sequence). The CDR3 DNA reads as TGCGCCAGCAGTCCTGACAGAAGACCCTACGAGCAGTACTTC. This encodes CASSPDRRPYEQYF.

This sequence joins TRBV4-1 and TRBJ2-1; weak D call: TRBD1 (5 bases). CDR3 size: 17 residues. Germline-derived CDR1 and CDR2 are MGHRA and YSYEKL. The V end was cut by 0 bases, the J end by 6 bases, with 18 bases between. The CDR3 DNA reads TGCGCCAGCAGCCAAGATATTGGGGCTAGGGTGGGCAATGAGCAGTTCTTC. Translating it yields CASSQDIGARVGNEQFF.

This clone was observed once. The V gene is TRBV7-3, the J gene TRBJ2-6; D unresolved. Trimming shortened V by 5 bases and J by 2 bases, and 13 bases separated the two germline ends. CDR1 SGHTA and CDR2 FQGTGA come from the germline V gene. The CDR3 is 16 amino acids. CDR3 residues: CASSPSKVAGANVLTF. Here the CDR3 DNA reads TGTGCCAGCAGCCCCTCAAAGGTGGCTGGGGCCAACGTCCTGACTTTC.

The chain recombines TRBV18 with TRBJ1-1; D not resolved. V lost 4 bases to trimming and J lost 3 bases, with 9 bases between them. In germline, CDR1 is KGHSH, CDR2 LQKENI. The CDR3 has 13 amino acids. CDR3 sequence reads: CASSRERDTEAFF. In DNA form, the CDR3 reads TGTGCCAGCTCACGGGAGAGGGACACTGAAGCTTTCTTT.

V is TRBV18 and J is TRBJ2-3; D not resolved. V was pared by 8 bases and J by 6 bases, with 18 bases between. The germline V gene has CDR1 KGHSH and CDR2 LQKENI. CDR3 size: 14 residues. In DNA form, the CDR3 reads TGTGCCAGCCTTAGTACGCTGGGCTGGGATACGCAGTATTTT. Its protein is CASLSTLGWDTQYF.

This chain joins TRBV5-1 and TRBJ2-5, with TRBD2 matching over 8 bases. V dropped 4 bases and J dropped 6; count of bases not matched to a gene: 20. The CDR3 spans 18 residues. The germline V gene has CDR1 SGHRS and CDR2 YFSETQ. Written as DNA, the CDR3 is TGCGCCAGCAGCCCCCAACCAGCGGGGGCCGCCCTTAGGAAGACCCAGTACTTC. Its translation: CASSPQPAGAALRKTQYF.

This chain uses TRBV4-1 with TRBJ2-7, with 9 bases matching TRBD1. The CDR3 consists of 16 residues. Unmatched junction bases numbered 8, after V lost 4 bases and J lost 1 base. Looked up from germline, CDR1 is MGHRA and CDR2 is YSYEKL. The CDR3 here is CASSLPRTGESYEQYF. In DNA, the CDR3 is TGCGCCAGCAGCCTCCCTCGGACAGGGGAGTCCTACGAGCAGTACTTC.

The chain combines TRBV7-3 with TRBJ2-7; no definite D call. V lost 3 bases, J lost 0 bases, and 6 bases lay in between. CDR3 length: 13 amino acids. CDR1 and CDR2 (germline): SGHTA, FQGTGA. CDR3 protein: CASSFGPSYEQYF. The CDR3 DNA follows: TGTGCCAGCAGCTTTGGGCCCTCCTACGAGCAGTACTTC.

The CDR3 loop is CATSRVGDGRLAKNIQYF. Written as DNA, the CDR3 is TGTGCCACCAGCAGAGTAGGTGACGGGCGTCTCGCCAAAAACATTCAGTACTTC. The V and J genes are TRBV15 and TRBJ2-4; D is unclear. The CDR3 runs 18 residues. Looked up from germline, CDR1 is LNHNV and CDR2 is YYDKDF (reference sequence). The V and J ends lost 1 base and 1 base respectively, with 17 bases between them.

Concerning this clone itself: Because the CDR3 is missing its conserved closing phenylalanine or tryptophan, this is likely a read error. The DNA is left out, because the CDR3 cannot be placed on it with certainty; the CDR3 is given as TCRdb lists it. The V gene is TRBV6-5, the J gene TRBJ1-6; the table gives TRBD1 as D, unverified against the DNA. Germline values: CDR1 MNHEY, CDR2 SVGAGI. The CDR3 has 15 amino acids, counting both end residues. This chain's CDR3 is CASSGGGTGDAASGL.

The chain is built from TRBV9 and TRBJ2-3; D is perhaps TRBD1 or TRBD2 (7 bases each). The CDR3 runs to 15 residues. Per the germline V gene, CDR1 is SGDLS and CDR2 is YYNGEE. Trimming removed 0 bases from V and 3 bases from J, with 11 bases in between. CDR3 bases: TGTGCCAGCAGCGTAGTGCAGGGGGGGACAGATACGCAGTATTTT. Its protein is CASSVVQGGTDTQYF.